This TCR beta chain was captured by sequencing in a study of blood T cell repertoires in COVID-19. Overall study context: Samples of COVID-19 (acute and convalescent) were obtained from the United States, Italy and Spain.

This CDR3 comprises 13 residues. Germline CDR1 SGHAT, CDR2 FQNNGV. V was clipped by 5 bases and J by 8 bases; unmatched bases: 4. Seattle cases were enrolled at active infection and followed longitudinally. In the original processing: Estimates of nucleated cell counts were drawn from the amplification of reference gene primers. Profiling relied on immunoSEQ multiplex PCR, and the TCRdb table lists in-frame clones only, not all of them. V, J and clone size reflect that table, while D and trimming were determined from the DNA. Here the sample spans 390,000 or so clones, around 92% being singletons. Sequencing was performed on peripheral blood. This TCR derives from a young woman with COVID-19, enrolled during active disease. The chain couples TRBV11-2 to TRBJ2-1; 9 positions agree with TRBD2. CDR3 sequence: CASSPGLAYEQFF. Written as DNA, the CDR3 is TGTGCCAGCAGCCCGGGACTAGCCTATGAGCAGTTCTTC.